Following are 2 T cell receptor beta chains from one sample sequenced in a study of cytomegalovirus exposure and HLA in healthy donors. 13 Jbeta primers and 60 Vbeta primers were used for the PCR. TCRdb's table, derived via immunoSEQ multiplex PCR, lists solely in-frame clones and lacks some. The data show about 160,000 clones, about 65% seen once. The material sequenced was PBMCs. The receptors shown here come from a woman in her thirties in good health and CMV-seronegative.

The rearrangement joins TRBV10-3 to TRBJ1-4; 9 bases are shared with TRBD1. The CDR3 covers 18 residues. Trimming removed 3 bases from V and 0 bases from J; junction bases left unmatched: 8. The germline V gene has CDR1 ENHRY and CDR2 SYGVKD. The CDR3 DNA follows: TGTGCCATCAGTGAAGGGCGGACAGGGGCCTCAACTAATGAAAAACTGTTTTTT. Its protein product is CAISEGRTGASTNEKLFF.

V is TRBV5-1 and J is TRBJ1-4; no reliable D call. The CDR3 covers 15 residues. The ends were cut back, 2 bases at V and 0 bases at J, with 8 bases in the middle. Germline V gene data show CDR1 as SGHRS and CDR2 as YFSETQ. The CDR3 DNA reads TGCGCCAGCAGCTTAACCACTGCAACTAATGAAAAACTGTTTTTT. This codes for CASSLTTATNEKLFF.